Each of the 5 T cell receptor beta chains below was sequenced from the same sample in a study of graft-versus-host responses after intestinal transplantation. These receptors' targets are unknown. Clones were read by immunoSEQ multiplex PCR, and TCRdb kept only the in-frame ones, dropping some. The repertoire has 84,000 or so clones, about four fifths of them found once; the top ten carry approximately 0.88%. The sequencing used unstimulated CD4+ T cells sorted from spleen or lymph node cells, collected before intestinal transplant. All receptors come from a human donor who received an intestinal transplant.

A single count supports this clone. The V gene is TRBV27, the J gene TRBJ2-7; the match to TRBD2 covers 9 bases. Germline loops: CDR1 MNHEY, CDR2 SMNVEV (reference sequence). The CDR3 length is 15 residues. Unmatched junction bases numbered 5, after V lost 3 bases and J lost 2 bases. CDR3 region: CASSFVLAGAYEQYF. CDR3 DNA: TGTGCCAGCAGTTTTGTTTTAGCGGGGGCCTACGAGCAGTACTTC.

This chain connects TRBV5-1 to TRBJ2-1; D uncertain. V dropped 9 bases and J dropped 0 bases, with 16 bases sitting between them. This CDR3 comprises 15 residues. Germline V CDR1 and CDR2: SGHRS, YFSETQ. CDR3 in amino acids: CATAVASSSYNEQFF. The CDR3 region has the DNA TGCGCCACCGCGGTGGCTAGTTCCTCCTACAATGAGCAGTTCTTC. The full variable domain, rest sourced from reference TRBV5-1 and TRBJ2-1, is KAGVTQTPRYLIKTRGQQVTLSCSPISGHRSVSWYQQTPGQGLQFLFEYFSETQRNKGNFPGRFSGRQFSNSRSEMNVSTLELGDSALYLCATAVASSSYNEQFFGPGTRLTVL.

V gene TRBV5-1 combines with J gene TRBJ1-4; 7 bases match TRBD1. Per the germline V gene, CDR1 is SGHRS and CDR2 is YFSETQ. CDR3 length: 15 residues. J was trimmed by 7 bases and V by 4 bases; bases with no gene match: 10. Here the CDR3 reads CASSLRQGLGEKLFF. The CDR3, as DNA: TGCGCCAGCAGCCTCCGACAGGGCTTGGGTGAAAAACTGTTTTTT.

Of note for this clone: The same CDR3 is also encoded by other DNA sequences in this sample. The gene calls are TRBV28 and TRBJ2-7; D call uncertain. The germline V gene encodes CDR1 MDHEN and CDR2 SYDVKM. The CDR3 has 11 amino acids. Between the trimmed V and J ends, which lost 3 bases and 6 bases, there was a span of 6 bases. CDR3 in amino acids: CASSLTREQYF. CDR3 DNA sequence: TGTGCCAGCAGTTTGACACGCGAGCAGTACTTC. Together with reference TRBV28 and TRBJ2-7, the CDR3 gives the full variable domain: DVKVTQSSRYLVKRTGEKVFLECVQDMDHENMFWYRQDPGLGLRLIYFSYDVKMKEKGDIPEGYSVSREKKERFSLILESASTNQTSMYLCASSLTREQYFGPGTRLTVT.

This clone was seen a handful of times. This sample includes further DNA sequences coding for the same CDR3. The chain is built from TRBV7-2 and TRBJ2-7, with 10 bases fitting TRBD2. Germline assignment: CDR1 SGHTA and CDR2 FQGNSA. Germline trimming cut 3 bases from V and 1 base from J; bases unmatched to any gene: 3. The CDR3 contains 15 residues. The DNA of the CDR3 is TGTGCCAGCAGCTTCCAGCGGGGGGGGTCCTACGAGCAGTACTTC. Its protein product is CASSFQRGGSYEQYF.